The 8 T cell receptor beta chains listed next were all sequenced from one sample in a study of blood T cell repertoires in COVID-19. TCRdb's table, derived via immunoSEQ multiplex PCR, lists solely in-frame clones and lacks some. The sample includes around 160,000 clones, 80% to 90% of them seen just once. Sequences were obtained from peripheral blood. The source of these receptors is a man aged 80 or over with acute or convalescent COVID-19.

The V gene is TRBV7-2, the J gene TRBJ1-1; tentative D call: TRBD1 (5 bases). CDR3 length: 14 amino acids. Germline V CDR1 and CDR2: SGHTA, FQGNSA. V lost 4 bases and J lost 0, with 9 bases in between. CDR3 residues: CASSSGLLNTEAFF. The CDR3, as DNA: TGTGCCAGCAGCTCGGGACTACTGAACACTGAAGCTTTCTTT. Combining the CDR3 with reference TRBV7-2 and TRBJ1-1 gives the whole variable domain GAGVSQSPSNKVTEKGKDVELRCDPISGHTALYWYRQSLGQGLEFLIYFQGNSAPDKSGLPSDRFSAERTGGSVSTLTIQRTQQEDSAVYLCASSSGLLNTEAFFGQGTRLTVV.

This chain links TRBV9 with TRBJ1-1; D perhaps matches TRBD1 (5 bases). With 0 bases removed from V and 3 bases from J, the gap between germline ends came to 6 bases. CDR1 and CDR2 (germline): SGDLS, YYNGEE. This CDR3 spans 13 amino acids. The CDR3 sequence: CASSVGQHTEAFF. DNA of the CDR3: TGTGCCAGCAGCGTAGGACAGCACACTGAAGCTTTCTTT.

The J gene is TRBJ2-5, the V gene TRBV27, with 7 positions matching TRBD1. The germline gives CDR1 MNHEY, CDR2 SMNVEV (reference sequence). The CDR3 has 17 residues. Germline trimming cut 4 bases from V and 5 bases from J; bases unmatched to any gene: 16. CDR3 loop: CASSSPTGVGGWETQYF. CDR3 DNA: TGTGCCAGCAGTTCACCCACAGGGGTTGGGGGCTGGGAGACCCAGTACTTC.

Details on this clone: Other DNA sequences in the same sample also yield this CDR3. The chain employs TRBV5-1 and TRBJ2-7; 7 nucleotides match TRBD2. CDR1 is SGHRS and CDR2 is YFSETQ in the germline V gene. Trimming cost V 0 bases and J 0 bases; bases outside gene matches: 3. The CDR3 length is 15 residues. The CDR3 bases are TGCGCCAGCAGCTTGGGTGCTAGCGGCTCCTACGAGCAGTACTTC. Its translation: CASSLGASGSYEQYF.

This sequence joins TRBV19 and TRBJ1-2; no firm D call. V lost 9 bases, J lost 3 bases, and 17 bases lay in between. Per the germline V gene, CDR1 is LNHDA and CDR2 is SQIVND (reference sequence). This CDR3 has 14 residues. CDR3 region: CASSRLDIDYGYTF. The CDR3 DNA reads as TGTGCCAGCTCGCGTCTTGACATCGACTATGGCTACACCTTC.

The V gene is TRBV5-1, the J gene TRBJ2-2, with D possibly TRBD2 on 5 matching bases. Germline V CDR1 and CDR2: SGHRS, YFSETQ. V dropped 4 bases and J dropped 6 bases, with 16 bases sitting between them. The CDR3 is 15 residues long. This CDR3 reads CASSPGSNEAGELFF. CDR3 DNA sequence: TGCGCCAGCAGCCCGGGGTCTAATGAGGCCGGGGAGCTGTTTTTT.

The chain is built from TRBV5-4 and TRBJ2-1, with 9 positions matching TRBD2. V shed 0 bases and J 6 bases; nucleotides not matched to a gene: 13. CDR1 and CDR2 from the germline V gene are SGHNT and YYREEE (reference sequence). This CDR3 comprises 18 residues. The CDR3 is CASSLGVSSGVLRNEQFF. CDR3 DNA sequence: TGTGCCAGCAGCTTGGGAGTGTCTAGCGGGGTATTGCGCAATGAGCAGTTCTTC.

This clone was observed a few times. CDR3: CATKSAGREQYF. The CDR3 bases are TGTGCCACCAAGTCCGCAGGGCGCGAGCAGTACTTC. This chain links TRBV15 with TRBJ2-7; possible D gene TRBD1, 5 bases. This CDR3 spans 12 amino acids. The V end was cut by 7 bases, the J end by 6 bases, with 13 bases between. CDR1 and CDR2 from the germline V gene are LNHNV and YYDKDF (reference sequence).